This T cell receptor (beta chain) was sequenced for a study of blood T cell repertoires in COVID-19. Study context: Acute and convalescent COVID-19 specimens originated in the United States, Italy and Spain.

In the original analysis: It was from reference gene primer amplification that nucleated cell counts were estimated. TCRdb keeps only in-frame clones here, not all; method: immunoSEQ multiplex PCR. From that table come the V and J calls and clone size; the DNA was used to work out D and trimming. The table records 200,000 to 250,000 clones, 85% to 90% of them present only once. CDR1 and CDR2 from the germline V gene are MGHRA and YSYEKL. V lost 2 bases and J lost 4, with 8 bases in between. CDR3 size: 13 residues. This receptor was taken from a young man with COVID-19, enrolled during active disease. The chain is built from TRBV4-1 and TRBJ2-5, with D perhaps TRBD2 (6 bases). Sequenced input: peripheral blood. CDR3: CASSQWRGETQYF. For the CDR3, the DNA is TGCGCCAGCAGCCAATGGAGGGGAGAGACCCAGTACTTC.